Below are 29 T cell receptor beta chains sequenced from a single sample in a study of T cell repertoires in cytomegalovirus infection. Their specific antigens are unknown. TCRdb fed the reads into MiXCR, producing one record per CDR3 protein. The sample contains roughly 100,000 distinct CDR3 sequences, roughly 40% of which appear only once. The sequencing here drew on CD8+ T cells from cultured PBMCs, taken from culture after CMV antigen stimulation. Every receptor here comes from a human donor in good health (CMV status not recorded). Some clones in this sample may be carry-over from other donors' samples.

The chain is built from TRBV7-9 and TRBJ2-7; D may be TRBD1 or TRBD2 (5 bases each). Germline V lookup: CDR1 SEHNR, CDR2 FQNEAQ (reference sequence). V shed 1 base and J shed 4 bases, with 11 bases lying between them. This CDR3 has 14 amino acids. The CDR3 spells CASSLEGSKYEQYF. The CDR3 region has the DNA TGTGCCAGCAGCTTAGAGGGGAGCAAATACGAGCAGTACTTC.

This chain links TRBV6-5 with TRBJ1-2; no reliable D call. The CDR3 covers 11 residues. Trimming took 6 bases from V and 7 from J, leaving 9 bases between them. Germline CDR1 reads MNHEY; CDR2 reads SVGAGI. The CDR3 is CASRSLGGYTF. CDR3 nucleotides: TGTGCCAGCAGGTCCCTTGGTGGCTACACCTTC.

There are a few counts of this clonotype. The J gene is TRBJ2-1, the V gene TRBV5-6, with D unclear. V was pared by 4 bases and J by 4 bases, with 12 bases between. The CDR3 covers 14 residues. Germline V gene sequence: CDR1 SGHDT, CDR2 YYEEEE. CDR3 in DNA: TGTGCCAGCAGCACGAGGACCCGTTACAATGAGCAGTTCTTC. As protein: CASSTRTRYNEQFF.

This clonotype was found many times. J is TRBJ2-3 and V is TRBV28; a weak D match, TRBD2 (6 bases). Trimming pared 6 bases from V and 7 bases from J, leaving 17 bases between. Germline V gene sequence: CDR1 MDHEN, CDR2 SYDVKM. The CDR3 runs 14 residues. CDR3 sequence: CASSLGGNLYTQYF. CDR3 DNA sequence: TGTGCCAGCAGCCTCGGAGGGAACCTATATACGCAGTATTTT.

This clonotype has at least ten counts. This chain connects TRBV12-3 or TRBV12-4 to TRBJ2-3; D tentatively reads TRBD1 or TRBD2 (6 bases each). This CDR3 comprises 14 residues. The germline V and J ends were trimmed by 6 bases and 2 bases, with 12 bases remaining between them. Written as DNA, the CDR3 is TGTGCCAGCAGCCTCGGGGGCCACACAGATACGCAGTATTTT. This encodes CASSLGGHTDTQYF.

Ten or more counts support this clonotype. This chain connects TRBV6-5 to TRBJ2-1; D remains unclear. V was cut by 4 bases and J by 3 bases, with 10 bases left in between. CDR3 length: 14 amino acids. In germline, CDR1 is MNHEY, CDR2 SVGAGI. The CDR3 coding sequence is TGTGCCAGCAGTTCCCTTACCCACTACAATGAGCAGTTCTTC. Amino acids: CASSSLTHYNEQFF.

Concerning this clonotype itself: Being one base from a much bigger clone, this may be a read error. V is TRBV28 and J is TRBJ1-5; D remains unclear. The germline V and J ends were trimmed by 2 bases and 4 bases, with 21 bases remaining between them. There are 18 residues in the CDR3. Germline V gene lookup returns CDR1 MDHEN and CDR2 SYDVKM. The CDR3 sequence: CASSLTPTGFLGNQPQHF. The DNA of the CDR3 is TGTGCCAGCAGTTTAACCCCCACGGGTTTTCTTGGTAATCAGCCCCAGCATTTT.

As DNA, the CDR3 is TGTGCCATCAGCCGGGACACCTCCTTCTACGAGCAGTACTTC. As protein: CAISRDTSFYEQYF. The chain couples TRBV10-3 to TRBJ2-7, with a possible D match to TRBD1 (6 bases). This CDR3 region has 14 residues. Germline V gene sequence: CDR1 ENHRY, CDR2 SYGVKD. V was clipped by 6 bases and J by 3 bases, with 15 bases between them.

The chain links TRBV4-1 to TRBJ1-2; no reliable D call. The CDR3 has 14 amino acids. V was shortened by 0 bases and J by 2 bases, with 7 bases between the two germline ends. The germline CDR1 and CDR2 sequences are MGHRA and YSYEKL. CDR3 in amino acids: CASSQEPDNYGYTF. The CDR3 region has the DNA TGCGCCAGCAGCCAAGAGCCGGACAACTATGGCTACACCTTC.

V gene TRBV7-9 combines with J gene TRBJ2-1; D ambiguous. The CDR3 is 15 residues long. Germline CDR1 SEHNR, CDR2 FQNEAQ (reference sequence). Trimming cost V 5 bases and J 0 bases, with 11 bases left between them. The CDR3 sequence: CASSPSETSYNEQFF. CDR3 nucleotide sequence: TGTGCCAGCAGCCCCTCAGAAACCTCCTACAATGAGCAGTTCTTC.

The CDR3 bases are TGTGCCACCAGCCATAGCGGGGGGGTAGACAATGAGCAGTTCTTC. Its protein is CATSHSGGVDNEQFF. V is TRBV15 and J is TRBJ2-1, with 11 positions matching TRBD2. There are 15 residues in the CDR3. The trim removed 5 bases at V and 5 bases at J, leaving 5 bases unmatched. Germline CDR1 and CDR2: LNHNV and YYDKDF (reference sequence). The entire variable domain, with the rest obtained from reference TRBV15 and TRBJ2-1, is as follows: DAMVIQNPRYQVTQFGKPVTLSCSQTLNHNVMYWYQQKSSQAPKLLFHYYDKDFNNEADTPDNFQSRRPNTSFCFLDIRSPGLGDTAMYLCATSHSGGVDNEQFFGPGTRLTVL.

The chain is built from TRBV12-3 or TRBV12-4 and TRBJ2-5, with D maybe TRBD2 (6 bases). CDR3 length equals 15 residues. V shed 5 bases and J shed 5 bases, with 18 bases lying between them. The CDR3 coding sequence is TGTGCCAGCAGTGGGGGTACTAGCCACTTGGAGACCCAGTACTTC. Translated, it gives CASSGGTSHLETQYF.

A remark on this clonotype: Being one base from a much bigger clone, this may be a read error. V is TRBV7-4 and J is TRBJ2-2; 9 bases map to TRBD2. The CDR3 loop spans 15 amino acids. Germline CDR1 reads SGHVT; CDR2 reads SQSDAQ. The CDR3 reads CTSSFAGGSTGELFF. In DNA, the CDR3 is TGTACCAGCAGCTTTGCGGGGGGGAGCACCGGGGAGCTGTTTTTT. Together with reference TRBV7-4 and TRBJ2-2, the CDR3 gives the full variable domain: GAGVSQSPRYKVAKRGRDVALRCDSISGHVTLYWYRQTLGQGSEVLTYSQSDAQRDKSGRPSGRFSAERPERSVSTLKIQRTEQGDSAVYLCTSSFAGGSTGELFFGEGSRLTVL.

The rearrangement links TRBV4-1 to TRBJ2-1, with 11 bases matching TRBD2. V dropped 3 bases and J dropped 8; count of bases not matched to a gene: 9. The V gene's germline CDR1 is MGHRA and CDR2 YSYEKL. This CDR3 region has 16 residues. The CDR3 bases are TGCGCCAGCAGCCACGACCGTAGCGGGGGGGCTTATGAGCAGTTCTTC. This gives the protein CASSHDRSGGAYEQFF.

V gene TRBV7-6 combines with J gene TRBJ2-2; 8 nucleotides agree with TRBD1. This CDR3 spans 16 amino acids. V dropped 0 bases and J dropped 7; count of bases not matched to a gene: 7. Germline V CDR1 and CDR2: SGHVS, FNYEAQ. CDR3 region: CASSLAPTGASGELFF. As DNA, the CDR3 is TGTGCCAGCAGCTTAGCTCCGACAGGGGCCAGCGGGGAGCTGTTTTTT.

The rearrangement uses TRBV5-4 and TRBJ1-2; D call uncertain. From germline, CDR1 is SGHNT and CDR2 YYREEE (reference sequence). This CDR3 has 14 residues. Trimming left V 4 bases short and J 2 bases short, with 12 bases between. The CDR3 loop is CASSASSSNYGYTF. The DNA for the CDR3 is TGTGCCAGCAGCGCTAGCAGTTCAAACTATGGCTACACCTTC.

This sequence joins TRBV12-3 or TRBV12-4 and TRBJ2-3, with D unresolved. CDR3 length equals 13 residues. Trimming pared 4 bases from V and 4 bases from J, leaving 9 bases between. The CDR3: CASSSYIADTQYF. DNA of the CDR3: TGTGCCAGCAGTTCTTACATAGCAGATACGCAGTATTTT.

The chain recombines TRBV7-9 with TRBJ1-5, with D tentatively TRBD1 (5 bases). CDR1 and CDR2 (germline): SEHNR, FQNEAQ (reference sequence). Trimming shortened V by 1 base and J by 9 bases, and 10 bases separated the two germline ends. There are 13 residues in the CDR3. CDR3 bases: TGTGCCAGCAGCTTAGGGGGGGGATCGCCCCAGCATTTT. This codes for CASSLGGGSPQHF.

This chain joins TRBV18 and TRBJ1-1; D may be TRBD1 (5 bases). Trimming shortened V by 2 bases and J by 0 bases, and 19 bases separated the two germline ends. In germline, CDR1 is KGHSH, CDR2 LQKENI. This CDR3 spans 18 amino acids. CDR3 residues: CASSPFGRALLMNTEAFF. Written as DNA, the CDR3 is TGTGCCAGCTCACCATTCGGCAGGGCCCTCCTCATGAACACTGAAGCTTTCTTT.

CDR3 DNA: TGCGCCAGCAGCTTGGGGGCCGAACGCAACGAGCAGTACTTC. Translating gives CASSLGAERNEQYF. This chain links TRBV5-1 with TRBJ2-7; unclear D gene. The germline V gene has CDR1 SGHRS and CDR2 YFSETQ. Trimming left V 0 bases short and J 5 bases short, with 12 bases between. This CDR3 has 14 residues. The variable domain in full, with the rest retrieved from reference TRBV5-1 and TRBJ2-7, is KAGVTQTPRYLIKTRGQQVTLSCSPISGHRSVSWYQQTPGQGLQFLFEYFSETQRNKGNFPGRFSGRQFSNSRSEMNVSTLELGDSALYLCASSLGAERNEQYFGPGTRLTVT.

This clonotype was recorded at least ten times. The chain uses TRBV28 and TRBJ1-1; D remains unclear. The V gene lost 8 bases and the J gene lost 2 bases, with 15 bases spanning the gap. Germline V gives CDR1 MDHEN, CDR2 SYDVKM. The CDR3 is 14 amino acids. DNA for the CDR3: TGTGCCAGCCTAGATCTAGGTTTAAACACTGAAGCTTTCTTT. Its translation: CASLDLGLNTEAFF.

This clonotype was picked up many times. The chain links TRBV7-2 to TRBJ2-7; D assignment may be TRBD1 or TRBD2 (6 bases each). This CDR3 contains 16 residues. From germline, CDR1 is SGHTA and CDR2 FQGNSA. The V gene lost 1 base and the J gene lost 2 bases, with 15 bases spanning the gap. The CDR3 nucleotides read TGTGCCAGCAGCTTAGACGGGAGACAGGTAGCCTACGAGCAGTACTTC. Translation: CASSLDGRQVAYEQYF.

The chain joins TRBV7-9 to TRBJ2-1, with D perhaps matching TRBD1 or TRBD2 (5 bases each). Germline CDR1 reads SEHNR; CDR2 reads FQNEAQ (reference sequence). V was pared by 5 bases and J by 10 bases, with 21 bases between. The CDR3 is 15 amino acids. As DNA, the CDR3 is TGTGCCAGCAGCGGACCCGGGACCCCTTCAGGGGAGCAGTTCTTC. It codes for CASSGPGTPSGEQFF.

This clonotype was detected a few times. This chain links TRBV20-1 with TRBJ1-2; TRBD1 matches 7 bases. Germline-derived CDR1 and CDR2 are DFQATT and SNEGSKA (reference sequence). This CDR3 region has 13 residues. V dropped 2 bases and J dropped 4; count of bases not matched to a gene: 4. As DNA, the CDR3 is TGCAGTGCTAGAACCGGGACAGTCTATGGCTACACCTTC. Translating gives CSARTGTVYGYTF.

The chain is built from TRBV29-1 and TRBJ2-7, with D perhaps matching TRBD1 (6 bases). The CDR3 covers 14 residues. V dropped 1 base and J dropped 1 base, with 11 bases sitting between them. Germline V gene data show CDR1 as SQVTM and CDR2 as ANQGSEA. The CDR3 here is CSVEAQQGSYEQYF. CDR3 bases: TGCAGCGTTGAAGCACAACAGGGATCCTACGAGCAGTACTTC.

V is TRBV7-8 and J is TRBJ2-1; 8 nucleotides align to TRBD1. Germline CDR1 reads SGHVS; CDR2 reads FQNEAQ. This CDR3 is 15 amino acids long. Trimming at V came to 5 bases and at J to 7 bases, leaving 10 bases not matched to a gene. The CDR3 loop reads CASSTDRGPTNEQFF. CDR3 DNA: TGTGCCAGCAGCACCGACAGGGGACCTACAAATGAGCAGTTCTTC.

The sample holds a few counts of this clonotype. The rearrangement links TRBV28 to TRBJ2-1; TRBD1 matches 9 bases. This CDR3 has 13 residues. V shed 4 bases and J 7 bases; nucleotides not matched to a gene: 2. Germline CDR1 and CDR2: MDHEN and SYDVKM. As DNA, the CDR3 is TGTGCCAGCAGTTGGGACAGGGATAATGAGCAGTTCTTC. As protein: CASSWDRDNEQFF.

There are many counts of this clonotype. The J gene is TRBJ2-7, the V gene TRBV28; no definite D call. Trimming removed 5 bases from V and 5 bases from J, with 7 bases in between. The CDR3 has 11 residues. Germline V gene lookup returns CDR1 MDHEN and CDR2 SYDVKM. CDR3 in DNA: TGTGCCAGCAGTCCGGGCGACGAGCAGTACTTC. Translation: CASSPGDEQYF.

This chain's CDR3 is CASSLSLAGVETQYF. The CDR3 DNA reads TGTGCCAGCAGTTTATCCCTAGCGGGGGTAGAGACCCAGTACTTC. The J gene is TRBJ2-5, the V gene TRBV27, with TRBD2 matching over 10 bases. The CDR3 totals 15 residues. Germline V gives CDR1 MNHEY, CDR2 SMNVEV (reference sequence). J gave up 4 bases and V 0 bases, and 2 bases lay outside the gene matches.